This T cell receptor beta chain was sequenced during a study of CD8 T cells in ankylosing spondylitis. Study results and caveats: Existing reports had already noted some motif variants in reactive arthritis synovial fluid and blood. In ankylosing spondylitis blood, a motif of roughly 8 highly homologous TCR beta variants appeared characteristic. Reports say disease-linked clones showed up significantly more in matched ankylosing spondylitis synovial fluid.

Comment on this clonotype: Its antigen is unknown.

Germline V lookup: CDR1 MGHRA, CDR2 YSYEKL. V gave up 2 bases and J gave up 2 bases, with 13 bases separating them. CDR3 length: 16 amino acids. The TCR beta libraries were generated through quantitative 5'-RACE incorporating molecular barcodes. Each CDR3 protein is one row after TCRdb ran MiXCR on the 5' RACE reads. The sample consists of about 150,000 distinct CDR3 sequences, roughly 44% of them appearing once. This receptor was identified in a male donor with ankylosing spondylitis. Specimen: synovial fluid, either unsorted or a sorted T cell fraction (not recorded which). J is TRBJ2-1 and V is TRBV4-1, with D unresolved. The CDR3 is CASSQHQPTPYNEQFF. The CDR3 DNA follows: TGCGCCAGCAGCCAACATCAGCCCACTCCCTACAATGAGCAGTTCTTC.